This is a list of T cell receptor beta chains from one sample in a study of a mutant IDH1 vaccine in newly diagnosed glioma. Only in-frame clones appear in the TCRdb table, and some are missing; sequencing was by immunoSEQ multiplex PCR. This sample yields tens of thousands of clones, of which about 85% are seen a single time; 4.8% belongs to the top ten. The specimen was PBMCs, collected from a glioma patient treated with radiotherapy, temozolomide or both. These receptors were taken from a woman aged 40 to 55 with glioma. CDR3s include the opening cysteine and the closing phenylalanine or tryptophan. Fields, in order: V gene, D gene, clone size, J gene, CDR3 DNA, CDR3 protein. A D gene is named only where the DNA matches it firmly. Size values are once, few and many counts, or a class for expanded clones, and some rows have none.

>TRBV6-6|NA|NA|TRBJ2-1
TGTGCCAGCAGTTACGGGCAGGGATACAATGAGCAGTTCTTC
CASSYGQGYNEQFF
>TRBV29-1|NA|NA|TRBJ2-5
TGCAGCGTTGGGCAGATTACGGAGACCCAGTACTTC
CSVGQITETQYF
>TRBV25-1|NA|NA|TRBJ1-2
TGTGCCAGCAGTGGACTTCTCGGACGTAACTATGGCTACACCTTC
CASSGLLGRNYGYTF
>TRBV4-2|NA|NA|TRBJ2-1
TGTGCCAGCAGCGGGGGGGGAGGGGGTAACAATGAGCAGTTCTTC
CASSGGGGGNNEQFF
>TRBV18|NA|once|TRBJ2-7
TGTGCCAGCTCACCTAACACAGGGAGCTCCTACGAGCAGTACTTC
CASSPNTGSSYEQYF
>TRBV4-3|NA|NA|TRBJ2-7
TGCGCCAGCAGCCCCCAGCCCCCGGGCAGGGGGGTTCTCGAGCAGTACTTC
CASSPQPPGRGVLEQYF
>TRBV6-5|NA|NA|TRBJ1-1
TGTGCCAGCAGTTACTCAAGGGAGACTGAAGCTTTCTTT
CASSYSRETEAFF
>TRBV6-1|NA|NA|TRBJ2-7
TGTGCCAGCACCCTCCTTTACGAGCAGTACTTC
CASTLLYEQYF
>TRBV2|NA|NA|TRBJ1-4
TGTGCCAGCAGTCTTGGGATCGGACTGTTTTTT
CASSLGIGLFF
>TRBV6-5|NA|NA|TRBJ2-5
TGTGCCAGCAGTTACTACCGTCCGAGGGGAGAGACCCAGTACTTC
CASSYYRPRGETQYF
>TRBV4-2|NA|once|TRBJ2-1
TGTGCCAGCAGCCCTTCCGGGACTCTCTTTTCGCACAATGAGCAGTTCTTC
CASSPSGTLFSHNEQFF
>TRBV2|TRBD1|NA|TRBJ2-2
TGTGCCAGCAGGCTGGACAGGGGGGACACCGGGGAGCTGTTTTTT
CASRLDRGDTGELFF
>TRBV5-1|NA|NA|TRBJ1-2
TGCGCCAGCAGCTTAACCGCTAACTATGGCTACACCTTC
CASSLTANYGYTF
>TRBV28|TRBD2|NA|TRBJ2-2
TGTGCCAGCAGTTACCTCGGACTAGCGGGAGCGGCCGGGGAGCTGTTTTTT
CASSYLGLAGAAGELFF
>TRBV25-1|NA|once|TRBJ1-4
TGTGCCACAGCTCGAACAACTAATGAAAAACTGTTTTTT
CATARTTNEKLFF
>TRBV4-2|TRBD2|NA|TRBJ2-7
TGTGCCAGCAGCCCCTCGGGGGGGAGCCCCAACGAGCAGTACTTC
CASSPSGGSPNEQYF
>TRBV5-5|TRBD1|NA|TRBJ2-7
TGTGCCAGCAGCAAGGGACAGGGCCTAGGCGAGCAGTACTTC
CASSKGQGLGEQYF
>TRBV27|NA|NA|TRBJ2-4
TGTGCCAGCAGCCTTCTAGGGGTGGGAAACATTCAGTACTTC
CASSLLGVGNIQYF
>TRBV30|NA|NA|TRBJ1-4
TGTGCCTGGACTCCCCCGGGGTTGGGGGAAAAACTGTTTTTT
CAWTPPGLGEKLFF
>TRBV6-1|TRBD1|NA|TRBJ1-2
TGTGCCAGCAGTGACTTCAGGGGGCATGAGGATGGCTACACCTTC
CASSDFRGHEDGYTF
>TRBV12-5|NA|NA|TRBJ1-5
TGTGCTAGTGGTAAACAGCCTCCGGTGAAGCCCCAGCATTTT
CASGKQPPVKPQHF
>TRBV2|TRBD1|few|TRBJ1-1
TGTGCCAGCCGAGATAGGGGGCAGCCTGGGCAGAAGAACACTGAAGCTTTCTTT
CASRDRGQPGQKNTEAFF
>TRBV29-1|NA|NA|TRBJ2-5
TGCAGCGTTCAAGGGCTTTCGGGGGAGACCCAGTACTTC
CSVQGLSGETQYF
>TRBV2|TRBD1|NA|TRBJ1-2
TGTGCCAGCAAACGGGACAGTCCCAATTGGTATGGCTACACCTTC
CASKRDSPNWYGYTF
>TRBV4-1|NA|NA|TRBJ1-2
TGCGCCAGCAGCCAAGGGCTCTCGACAAGAAACTATGGCTACACCTTC
CASSQGLSTRNYGYTF
>TRBV29-1|NA|NA|TRBJ1-1
TGCAGCGTTCGGGGAGTCGGGAACACTGAAGCTTTCTTT
CSVRGVGNTEAFF
>TRBV30|TRBD1|NA|TRBJ2-1
TGTGCCTGGACTCGGGACAGGGGAGGGAAGCGGGGATACAATGAGCAGTTCTTC
CAWTRDRGGKRGYNEQFF
>TRBV29-1|NA|NA|TRBJ1-5
TGCAGCGTTGCAACAGGGTCCCATCAGCCCCAGCATTTT
CSVATGSHQPQHF
>TRBV19|NA|once|TRBJ2-1
TGTGCCAGTAGCCCCTTAACGGGGATCTACAATGAGCAGTTCTTC
CASSPLTGIYNEQFF
>TRBV30|NA|NA|TRBJ2-3
TGTGCCTGGAGTTGGGGATGGGTGACAGATACGCAGTATTTT
CAWSWGWVTDTQYF
>TRBV7-2|NA|NA|TRBJ2-3
TGTGCCAGCAGCTTAGCAAACACAGATACGCAGTATTTT
CASSLANTDTQYF
>TRBV5-1|TRBD1|NA|TRBJ1-4
TGCGCCAGCAGCTGGACAGGTACTGAAAAACTGTTTTTT
CASSWTGTEKLFF
>TRBV29-1|NA|once|TRBJ2-5
TGCAGCGTTGAAGCCCCCTTAACAGAGACCCAGTACTTC
CSVEAPLTETQYF
>TRBV9|NA|NA|TRBJ1-3
TGTGCCAGCAGCGTAACCGGGGCAGGAAACACCATATATTTT
CASSVTGAGNTIYF
>TRBV5-4|NA|NA|TRBJ1-1
TGTGCCAGCAGCTGGAACAGGGATAGGGCTTTCTTT
CASSWNRDRAFF
>TRBV19|TRBD2|NA|TRBJ2-7
TGTGCCAGTACGGGACTAGCGGGCGAGCAGTACTTC
CASTGLAGEQYF
>TRBV9|NA|once|TRBJ2-7
TGTGCCAGCAGCGAGGGGAAACGCTCCTACGAGCAGTACTTC
CASSEGKRSYEQYF
>TRBV19|NA|once|TRBJ1-1
TGTGCCAGTAAATTAGGGGGAGGGATGAACACTGAAGCTTTCTTT
CASKLGGGMNTEAFF
>TRBV19|NA|NA|TRBJ2-7
TGTGCCAGTAGTCGGCCAGGGACCTACGAGCAGTACTTC
CASSRPGTYEQYF
>TRBV6-5|NA|NA|TRBJ2-6
TGTGCCAGCAGCTACTTATCCTCTGGGGCCAACGTCCTGACTTTC
CASSYLSSGANVLTF
>TRBV4-1|NA|NA|TRBJ2-6
TGCGCCAGCAGCCAAACCCCAGGAACAAGCTCTGGGGCCAACGTCCTGACTTTC
CASSQTPGTSSGANVLTF
>TRBV2|NA|NA|TRBJ1-2
TGTGCCAGCAGTGCGGAGTACAGCACGGGGGGCTACACCTTC
CASSAEYSTGGYTF
>TRBV29-1|NA|NA|TRBJ1-2
TGCAGCGTTGAAGACCCCAGAAGAGCCCTCGGCTACACCTTC
CSVEDPRRALGYTF
>TRBV5-1|TRBD1|NA|TRBJ1-6
TGCGCCAGCAGGGAGGACAGGGCGCATTCACCCCTCCACTTT
CASREDRAHSPLHF
>TRBV6-4|NA|NA|TRBJ1-1
TGTGCCAGCAGTGACTACCCTCGGACCACTGAAGCTTTCTTT
CASSDYPRTTEAFF